This TCR beta chain was captured by sequencing in a study of CD8 T cells in Susac syndrome. Per germline, CDR1 SGHRS and CDR2 YFSETQ. The CDR3 extends over 17 amino acids. V lost 0 bases, J lost 4 bases, and 8 bases stayed unmatched. The RNA, about 0.5 to 1 ug, was put through reverse transcription using random hexamers. TCRdb itself ran the immunoSEQ multiplex PCR reads through MiXCR, one entry per CDR3 protein. The data contain about 94,000 distinct CDR3 sequences, just under 95% of them singletons. The TCR sequence derives from a human donor with Susac syndrome. Sequencing input: CD4+ T cells from PBMCs. The chain joins TRBV5-1 to TRBJ2-2, with 8 bases that match TRBD2. CDR3 in DNA: TGCGCCAGCAGCTTGGATTGGCGGACTAGCATCACCGGGGAGCTGTTTTTT. It specifies CASSLDWRTSITGELFF.